Each of the 29 T cell receptor beta chains below was sequenced from the same sample in a study of sequential checkpoint blockade in melanoma. Documented treatment: randomized to nivolumab then ipilimumab (arm A) or the reverse (arm B). Sequencing used immunoSEQ multiplex PCR; TCRdb keeps in-frame clones, though not all of them. Of around 16,000 clones in the sample, 85% to 95% are singletons; the top ten hold about 23%. The input for sequencing was CD8+ T cells sorted from blood (inferred from file names), taken from a patient given nivolumab and ipilimumab in sequence. These receptors were taken from a human donor with melanoma.

The V and J genes are TRBV15 and TRBJ2-7; 7 nucleotides align to TRBD1. The CDR3 spans 14 residues. The germline CDR1 and CDR2 sequences are LNHNV and YYDKDF (reference sequence). Germline trimming cut 2 bases from V and 5 bases from J; bases unmatched to any gene: 6. The CDR3 loop reads CATSRTDRVHEQYV. The CDR3 nucleotides read TGTGCCACCAGCAGAACCGACAGGGTCCACGAGCAGTACGTC.

The genes are TRBV13 and TRBJ1-1; D might be TRBD1 (5 bases). Trimming took off 2 bases at V and 0 bases at J, with 13 bases between the two ends. This CDR3 has 16 residues. Germline V gene sequence: CDR1 PRHDT, CDR2 FYEKMQ (reference sequence). DNA for the CDR3: TGTGCCAGCAGCTTACGGGGGTCCGGCATGAACACTGAAGCTTTCTTT. Encoded protein: CASSLRGSGMNTEAFF.

J is TRBJ1-5 and V is TRBV4-3; TRBD1 matches 11 bases. CDR1 and CDR2 from the germline V gene are LGHNA and YSLEER. The CDR3 contains 16 residues. V lost 0 bases and J lost 4; bases outside the gene matches: 2. CDR3 DNA sequence: TGCGCCAGCAGCCAAGAGAGGGACAGGGGGAATCAGCCCCAGCATTTT. This encodes CASSQERDRGNQPQHF.

This clone has just one count. The chain links TRBV9 to TRBJ2-1, with TRBD2 identical over 13 bases. The CDR3 length is 16 residues. Germline V gene sequence: CDR1 SGDLS, CDR2 YYNGEE. V was pared by 4 bases and J by 8 bases, with 9 bases of the junction left unmatched. The CDR3 region has the DNA TGTGCCAGCAGCTCCCGACTAGCGGGAGGTTCGGATGAGCAGTTCTTC. This encodes CASSSRLAGGSDEQFF.

This sequence joins TRBV27 and TRBJ2-7, with D maybe TRBD1 (6 bases). Trimming took 5 bases from V and 0 from J, leaving 11 bases between them. Germline CDR1 and CDR2: MNHEY and SMNVEV (reference sequence). The CDR3 totals 14 residues. The CDR3 reads CASSTTGFSYEQYF. The CDR3 nucleotides read TGTGCCAGCAGTACCACAGGGTTCTCCTACGAGCAGTACTTC.

V gene TRBV30 combines with J gene TRBJ1-2, with a weak D call TRBD1 (5 bases). Germline assignment: CDR1 GTSNPN and CDR2 SVGIG (reference sequence). Trimming removed 4 bases from V and 2 bases from J, with 17 bases in between. The CDR3 has 15 residues. The CDR3 DNA reads as TGTGCCTGGAATATAGATGGGGCACAGAACTATGGCTACACCTTC. Protein: CAWNIDGAQNYGYTF. The whole variable domain, remainder taken from reference TRBV30 and TRBJ1-2, is SQTIHQWPATLVQPVGSPLSLECTVEGTSNPNLYWYRQAAGRGLQLLFYSVGIGQISSEVPQNLSASRPQDRQFILSSKKLLLSDSGFYLCAWNIDGAQNYGYTFGSGTRLTVV.

The V and J genes are TRBV28 and TRBJ2-7; 8 bases match TRBD1. Per germline, CDR1 MDHEN and CDR2 SYDVKM. The junction had 8 bases not matched to a gene; V was cut back by 4 bases and J by 6 bases. The CDR3 is made up of 14 amino acids. CDR3 in amino acids: CASSSPAGGGEQYV. CDR3 in DNA: TGTGCCAGCAGTTCCCCCGCAGGGGGCGGCGAGCAGTACGTC.

V gene TRBV7-9 combines with J gene TRBJ1-2; 8 nucleotides align to TRBD1. V was clipped by 4 bases and J by 0 bases; unmatched bases: 7. This CDR3 has 16 residues. CDR1 is SEHNR, CDR2 FQNEAQ, per germline (reference sequence). Here the CDR3 reads CASSSGQDEANYGYTF. For the CDR3, the DNA is TGTGCCAGCAGCTCGGGACAGGATGAGGCTAACTATGGCTACACCTTC. Drawing the rest from reference TRBV7-9 and TRBJ1-2, the complete variable domain is DTGVSQNPRHKITKRGQNVTFRCDPISEHNRLYWYRQTLGQGPEFLTYFQNEAQLEKSRLLSDRFSAERPKGSFSTLEIQRTEQGDSAMYLCASSSGQDEANYGYTFGSGTRLTVV.

The chain has TRBV29-1 and TRBJ1-2; D unresolved. Deletions cut 0 bases from V and 6 bases from J, with 5 bases between. Germline V gene sequence: CDR1 SQVTM, CDR2 ANQGSEA. This CDR3 has 11 residues. CDR3 DNA sequence: TGCAGCGTTGAAGATATTGATGGCTACACCTTC. As protein: CSVEDIDGYTF.

The J gene is TRBJ2-7, the V gene TRBV27; 12 bases line up with TRBD2. Trimming took 4 bases from V and 4 from J; bases not matched to a gene: 5. The CDR3 loop spans 15 amino acids. CDR1 and CDR2 (germline): MNHEY, SMNVEV (reference sequence). The DNA for the CDR3 is TGTGCCAGCAGTTACCAGACTAGCGGGAGTTACGAGCAGTACTTC. Translating it yields CASSYQTSGSYEQYF.

This sequence joins TRBV2 and TRBJ1-2, with 8 bases lining up with TRBD1. From germline, CDR1 is SNHLY and CDR2 FYNNEI. The CDR3 is 16 residues long. V dropped 4 bases and J dropped 7; count of bases not matched to a gene: 14. In DNA, the CDR3 is TGTGCCAGCAGTGGTACCCGGGACAGGAGCGAGCGTGGCTACACCTTC. Translation: CASSGTRDRSERGYTF.

The V gene is TRBV29-1, the J gene TRBJ1-1, with TRBD1 as a possible D gene (5 bases). Germline CDR1 SQVTM, CDR2 ANQGSEA. The V end was cut by 7 bases, the J end by 1 base, with 10 bases between. This CDR3 spans 12 amino acids. The DNA of the CDR3 is TGCAGCGCCCAGGGCGGGAACACTGAAGCTTTCTTT. Residues: CSAQGGNTEAFF.

This chain joins TRBV27 and TRBJ1-5, with D maybe TRBD1 (5 bases). CDR3 length equals 14 residues. The germline CDR1 and CDR2 sequences are MNHEY and SMNVEV (reference sequence). Trimming removed 2 bases at V and 7 bases at J, with 12 bases between. Written as DNA, the CDR3 is TGTGCCAGCAGTTTACTAGGGGAGGACCAGCCCCAGCATTTT. Residues: CASSLLGEDQPQHF.

The chain uses TRBV6-1 and TRBJ1-2; D is possibly TRBD1 (6 bases). V was pared by 0 bases and J by 4 bases, with 12 bases between. The CDR3 spans 15 residues. Germline V gene lookup returns CDR1 MNHNS and CDR2 SASEGT. For the CDR3, the DNA is TGTGCCAGCAGTGAAGCTCTAGGGGGTAGCTATGGCTACACCTTC. This gives the protein CASSEALGGSYGYTF.

The V call is TRBV29-1, the J call TRBJ1-1, with a weak D call TRBD1 (5 bases). This CDR3 has 12 residues. Germline-derived CDR1 and CDR2 are SQVTM and ANQGSEA. Trimming took 6 bases from V and 5 from J, leaving 13 bases between them. The CDR3 loop is CSVLPRGTEAFF. As DNA, the CDR3 is TGCAGCGTGTTACCCCGGGGGACTGAAGCTTTCTTT.

In DNA, the CDR3 is TGTGCCAGCAGCTTACATTCATCTATCGCTGGCTACACCTTC. It translates to CASSLHSSIAGYTF. The V gene is TRBV11-2, the J gene TRBJ1-2; D uncertain. V lost 2 bases and J 7 bases, leaving 14 bases between the germline ends. CDR3 length: 14 residues. The germline V gene has CDR1 SGHAT and CDR2 FQNNGV.

This chain links TRBV4-2 with TRBJ2-4; possible D gene TRBD2, 5 bases. V lost 0 bases, J lost 3 bases, and 12 bases lay in between. The CDR3 covers 16 residues. In germline, CDR1 is LGHNA, CDR2 YNFKEQ. The CDR3 DNA sequence: TGTGCCAGCAGCCAAGAGGGCGGGTGGGGCAAAAACATTCAGTACTTC. Amino acid sequence: CASSQEGGWGKNIQYF.

This clone was observed a handful of times. The gene calls are TRBV7-2 and TRBJ2-7; the D gene is possibly TRBD2 (5 bases). Germline V gene sequence: CDR1 SGHTA, CDR2 FQGNSA. V was pared by 0 bases and J by 1 base, with 7 bases between. This CDR3 contains 14 residues. The CDR3 loop is CASSLASVSYEQYF. CDR3 sequence (DNA): TGTGCCAGCAGCTTAGCTAGCGTATCCTACGAGCAGTACTTC.

The chain joins TRBV5-1 to TRBJ2-7; 10 nucleotides agree with TRBD1. V was clipped by 3 bases and J by 2 bases; unmatched bases: 5. The germline CDR1 and CDR2 sequences are SGHRS and YFSETQ. The CDR3 runs 15 residues. CDR3 loop: CASSYSTGGTYEQYF. In DNA, the CDR3 is TGCGCCAGCAGCTACTCGACAGGGGGCACCTACGAGCAGTACTTC.

The chain employs TRBV28 and TRBJ2-7; TRBD1 matches 9 bases. The junction had 2 bases not matched to a gene; V was cut back by 3 bases and J by 2 bases. Germline V lookup: CDR1 MDHEN, CDR2 SYDVKM. The CDR3 sequence is 14 residues long. The CDR3, as DNA: TGTGCCAGCAGTTTCGGGACAGGGACCTACGAGCAGTACTTC. This sequence encodes CASSFGTGTYEQYF.

The chain joins TRBV7-8 to TRBJ2-7; D is possibly TRBD1 (7 bases). CDR3 length: 15 amino acids. CDR1 is SGHVS, CDR2 FQNEAQ, per germline. The germline V and J ends were trimmed by 7 bases and 0 bases, with 16 bases remaining between them. The CDR3 DNA is TGTGCCAGCACCCAGGGGGGTAGGAGCTCCTACGAGCAGTACGTC. Protein sequence: CASTQGGRSSYEQYV.

J is TRBJ2-7 and V is TRBV5-1; a possible D gene is TRBD2 (6 bases). There are 13 residues in the CDR3. Germline CDR1 reads SGHRS; CDR2 reads YFSETQ. The V end was cut by 3 bases, the J end by 1 base, with 8 bases between. The CDR3: CASSWRVSYEQYV. The CDR3, as DNA: TGCGCCAGCAGCTGGAGGGTGTCCTACGAGCAGTACGTC.

The chain couples TRBV9 to TRBJ2-7; D unclear. The CDR3 sequence is 12 residues long. The V end was cut by 4 bases, the J end by 5 bases, with 10 bases between. Looked up from germline, CDR1 is SGDLS and CDR2 is YYNGEE. The CDR3 coding sequence is TGTGCCAGCAGCCGCGGTTTAAACGAGCAGTACTTC. Protein sequence: CASSRGLNEQYF.

The rearrangement joins TRBV28 to TRBJ2-7; D not certain. The CDR3 is made up of 11 amino acids. The V and J ends lost 8 bases and 4 bases respectively, with 9 bases between them. Germline V gene lookup returns CDR1 MDHEN and CDR2 SYDVKM. Written as DNA, the CDR3 is TGTGCCAGCGGTCAAGCTTACGAGCAGTACTTC. Its translation is CASGQAYEQYF.

In this sample, this clone turned up a few times. CDR3 DNA: TGTGCCAGCAGCTTAGGGACCCAGGGTTATCGCGAGCAGTACTTC. This gives the protein CASSLGTQGYREQYF. J is TRBJ2-7 and V is TRBV7-2, with a possible D match to TRBD1 (5 bases). Germline V CDR1 and CDR2: SGHTA, FQGNSA. Deletions cut 1 base from V and 6 bases from J, with 16 bases between. CDR3 size: 15 residues.

Only one count was recorded for this clone. The chain has TRBV28 and TRBJ1-6, with D maybe TRBD1 (6 bases). Germline values: CDR1 MDHEN, CDR2 SYDVKM. This CDR3 has 17 residues. V lost 7 bases and J lost 5, with 21 bases in between. CDR3 amino acids: CASNQARGALHNSPLHF. CDR3 bases: TGTGCCAGCAACCAGGCCCGGGGGGCCCTGCATAATTCACCCCTCCACTTT.

The rearrangement links TRBV7-9 to TRBJ2-7; D call uncertain. The CDR3 has 14 amino acids. Germline CDR1 reads SEHNR; CDR2 reads FQNEAQ (reference sequence). Trimming shortened V by 7 bases and J by 7 bases, and 20 bases separated the two germline ends. The CDR3 here is CASTLIGGTEEQYF. The CDR3 DNA sequence: TGTGCCAGCACCCTCATCGGTGGCACAGAGGAGCAGTACTTC.

The chain recombines TRBV4-1 with TRBJ1-5, with D possibly being TRBD1 (6 bases). This CDR3 is 15 amino acids long. Germline V gives CDR1 MGHRA, CDR2 YSYEKL. Trimming removed 5 bases from V and 1 base from J, with 12 bases in between. The CDR3 coding sequence is TGCGCCAGCAGCTATGACAGGTTAAGCAATCAGCCCCAGCATTTT. It is translated as CASSYDRLSNQPQHF.

The rearrangement joins TRBV6-5 to TRBJ1-5; unclear D gene. The CDR3 spans 13 residues. Germline CDR1 and CDR2: MNHEY and SVGAGI. V was pared by 4 bases and J by 1 base, with 5 bases between. The CDR3 bases are TGTGCCAGCAGTTCAGGCAGCAATCAGCCCCAGCATTTT. It codes for CASSSGSNQPQHF.